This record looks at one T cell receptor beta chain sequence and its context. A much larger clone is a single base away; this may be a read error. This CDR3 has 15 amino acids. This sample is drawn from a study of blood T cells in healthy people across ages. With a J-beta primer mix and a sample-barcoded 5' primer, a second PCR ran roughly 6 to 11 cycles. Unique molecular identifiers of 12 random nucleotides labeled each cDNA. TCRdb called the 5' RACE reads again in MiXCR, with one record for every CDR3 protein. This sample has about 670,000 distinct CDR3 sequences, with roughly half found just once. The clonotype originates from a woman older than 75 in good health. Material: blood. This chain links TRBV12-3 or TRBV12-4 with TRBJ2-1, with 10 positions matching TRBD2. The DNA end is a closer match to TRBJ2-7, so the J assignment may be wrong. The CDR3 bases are TGTGCCAGCGGTCTAGCGGGAGCCTCCTACAATGAGCAGTACTTC. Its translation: CASGLAGASYNEQYF.